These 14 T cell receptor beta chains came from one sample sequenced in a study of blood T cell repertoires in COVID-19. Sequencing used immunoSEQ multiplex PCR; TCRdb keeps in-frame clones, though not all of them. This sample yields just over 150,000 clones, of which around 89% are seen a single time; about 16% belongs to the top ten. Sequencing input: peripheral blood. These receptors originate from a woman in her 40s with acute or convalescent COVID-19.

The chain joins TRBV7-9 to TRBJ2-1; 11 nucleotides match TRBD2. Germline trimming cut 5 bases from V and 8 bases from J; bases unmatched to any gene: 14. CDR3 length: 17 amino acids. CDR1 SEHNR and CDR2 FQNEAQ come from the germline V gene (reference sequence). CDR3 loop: CASSPSFVAGGRYEQFF. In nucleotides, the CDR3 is TGTGCCAGCAGCCCCTCTTTTGTAGCGGGGGGGCGATATGAGCAGTTCTTC.

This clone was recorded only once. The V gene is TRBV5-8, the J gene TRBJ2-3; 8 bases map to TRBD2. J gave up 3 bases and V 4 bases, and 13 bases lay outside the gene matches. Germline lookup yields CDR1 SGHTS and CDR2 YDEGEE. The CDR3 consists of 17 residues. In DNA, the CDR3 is TGTGCCAGCAGCCTAGAACACGGGACTAGTGGTACAGATACGCAGTATTTT. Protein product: CASSLEHGTSGTDTQYF.

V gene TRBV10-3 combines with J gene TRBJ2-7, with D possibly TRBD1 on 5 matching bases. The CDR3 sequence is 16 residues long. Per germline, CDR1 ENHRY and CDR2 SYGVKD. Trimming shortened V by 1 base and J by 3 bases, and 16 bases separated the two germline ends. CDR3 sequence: CAISELPGQKLYEQYF. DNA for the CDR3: TGTGCCATCAGTGAGTTGCCAGGGCAGAAACTCTACGAGCAGTACTTC.

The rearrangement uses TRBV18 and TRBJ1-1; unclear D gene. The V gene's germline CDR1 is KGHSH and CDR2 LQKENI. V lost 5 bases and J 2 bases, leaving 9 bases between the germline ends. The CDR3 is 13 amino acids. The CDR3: CASSTDLNTEAFF. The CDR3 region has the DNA TGTGCCAGCTCAACAGACCTAAACACTGAAGCTTTCTTT.

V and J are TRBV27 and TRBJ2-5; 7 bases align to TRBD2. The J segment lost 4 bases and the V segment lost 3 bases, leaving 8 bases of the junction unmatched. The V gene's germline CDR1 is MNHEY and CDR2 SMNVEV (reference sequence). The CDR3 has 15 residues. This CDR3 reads CASSFWQAGRETQYF. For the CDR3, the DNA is TGTGCCAGCAGTTTCTGGCAAGCGGGGAGAGAGACCCAGTACTTC.

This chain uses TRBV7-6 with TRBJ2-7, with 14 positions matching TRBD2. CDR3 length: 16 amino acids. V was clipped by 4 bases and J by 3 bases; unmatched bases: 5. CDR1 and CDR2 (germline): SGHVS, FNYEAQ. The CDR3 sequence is CASSSEGTSGSYEQYF. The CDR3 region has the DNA TGTGCCAGCAGCTCCGAAGGGACTAGCGGGAGCTACGAGCAGTACTTC. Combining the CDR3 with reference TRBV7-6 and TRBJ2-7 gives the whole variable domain GAGVSQSPRYKVTKRGQDVALRCDPISGHVSLYWYRQALGQGPEFLTYFNYEAQQDKSGLPNDRFSAERPEGSISTLTIQRTEQRDSAMYRCASSSEGTSGSYEQYFGPGTRLTVT.

DNA of the CDR3: TGTGCCAGCAGAAAACACAGGGGTTCACCCCTCCACTTT. Encoded protein: CASRKHRGSPLHF. V usage is TRBV3-1 (or the pseudogene TRBV3-2) and J usage is TRBJ1-6; 7 nucleotides align to TRBD1. CDR1 is LGHDT and CDR2 is YNNKEL in the germline V gene (reference sequence). The CDR3 is made up of 13 amino acids. V gave up 6 bases and J gave up 9 bases; unmatched junction bases: 5.

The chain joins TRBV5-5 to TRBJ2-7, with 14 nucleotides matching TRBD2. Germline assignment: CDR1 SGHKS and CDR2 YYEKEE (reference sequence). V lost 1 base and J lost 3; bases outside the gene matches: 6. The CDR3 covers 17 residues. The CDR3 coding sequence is TGTGCCAGCAGCTTGCCCCCGACTAGCGGGAGGGTCTACGAGCAGTACTTC. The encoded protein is CASSLPPTSGRVYEQYF.

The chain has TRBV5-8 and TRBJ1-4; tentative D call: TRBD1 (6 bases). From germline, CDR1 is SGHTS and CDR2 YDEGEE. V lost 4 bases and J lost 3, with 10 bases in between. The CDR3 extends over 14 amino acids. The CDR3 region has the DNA TGTGCCAGCAGCCGAGGGGGAGCTAATGAAAAACTGTTTTTT. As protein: CASSRGGANEKLFF.

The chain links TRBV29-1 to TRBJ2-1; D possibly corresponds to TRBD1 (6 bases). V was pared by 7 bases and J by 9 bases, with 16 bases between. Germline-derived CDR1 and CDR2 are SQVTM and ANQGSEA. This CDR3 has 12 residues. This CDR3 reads CSAAGQGFEQFF. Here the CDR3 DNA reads TGCAGCGCTGCAGGTCAGGGGTTTGAGCAGTTCTTC.

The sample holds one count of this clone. The CDR3 sequence is CASSGRGGANVLTF. CDR3 coding DNA: TGTGCCAGTAGTGGACGAGGGGGGGCCAACGTCCTGACTTTC. This chain uses TRBV19 with TRBJ2-6; D perhaps matches TRBD2 (5 bases). This CDR3 has 14 residues. Trimming removed 5 bases from V and 4 bases from J, with 9 bases in between. Germline lookup yields CDR1 LNHDA and CDR2 SQIVND (reference sequence).

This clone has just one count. The CDR3 coding sequence is TGTGCCAGCAGTTACTCGGGGACTAGACAAGAGACCCAGTACTTC. The encoded protein is CASSYSGTRQETQYF. The V and J genes are TRBV6-5 and TRBJ2-5; 8 positions agree with TRBD2. The length of the CDR3 is 15 residues. V lost 0 bases, J lost 2 bases, and 2 bases stayed unmatched. Germline loops: CDR1 MNHEY, CDR2 SVGAGI.

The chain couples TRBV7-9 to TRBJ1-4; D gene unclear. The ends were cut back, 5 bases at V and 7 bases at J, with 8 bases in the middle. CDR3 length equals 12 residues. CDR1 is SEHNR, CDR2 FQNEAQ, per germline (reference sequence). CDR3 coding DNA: TGTGCCAGCAGCAACTCGGGTGAAAAACTGTTTTTT. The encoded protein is CASSNSGEKLFF.

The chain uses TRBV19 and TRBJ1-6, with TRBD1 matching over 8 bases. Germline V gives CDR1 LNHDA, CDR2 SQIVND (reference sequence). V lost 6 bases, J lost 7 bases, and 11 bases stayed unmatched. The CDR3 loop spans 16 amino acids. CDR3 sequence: CASSWRVGQENSPLHF. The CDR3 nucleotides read TGTGCCAGTAGCTGGCGGGTGGGACAGGAAAATTCACCCCTCCACTTT.